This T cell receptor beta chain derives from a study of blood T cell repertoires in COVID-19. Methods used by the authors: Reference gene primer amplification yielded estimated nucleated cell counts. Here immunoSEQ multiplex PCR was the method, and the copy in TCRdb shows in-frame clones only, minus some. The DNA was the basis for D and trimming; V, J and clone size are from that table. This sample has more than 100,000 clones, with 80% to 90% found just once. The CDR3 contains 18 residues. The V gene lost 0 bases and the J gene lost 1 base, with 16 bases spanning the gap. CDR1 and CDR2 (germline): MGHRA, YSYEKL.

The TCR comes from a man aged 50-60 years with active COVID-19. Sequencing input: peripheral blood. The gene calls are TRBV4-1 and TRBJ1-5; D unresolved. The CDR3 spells CASSQDGRGFPSNQPQHF. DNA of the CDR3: TGCGCCAGCAGCCAAGATGGGCGTGGATTCCCAAGCAATCAGCCCCAGCATTTT.